This passage covers 28 T cell receptor beta chains from one sample sequenced in a study of blood T cell repertoires in COVID-19. Clones were read by immunoSEQ multiplex PCR, and TCRdb kept only the in-frame ones, dropping some. The sample comprises 88,000 or so clones, around nine tenths of which are singletons, and roughly 1.2% rests with the top ten. Sequencing was done on a sample of PBMCs or T cells enriched from blood (not recorded which). Receptor source: a woman between 45 and 65 years old with acute COVID-19.

This sequence joins TRBV7-8 and TRBJ2-7; no firm D call. Looked up from germline, CDR1 is SGHVS and CDR2 is FQNEAQ. V was clipped by 5 bases and J by 1 base, with 15 bases between them. The CDR3 runs 15 residues. The CDR3 coding sequence is TGTGCCAGCAGCCCCAACGTTGGGCCTTCCTACGAGCAGTACTTC. Translating it yields CASSPNVGPSYEQYF.

The DNA of the CDR3 is TGTGCCAGCAGCTTAGGCTCATATCCGCGGGAAGACACCGGGGAGCTGTTTTTT. This gives the protein CASSLGSYPREDTGELFF. This chain connects TRBV7-9 to TRBJ2-2, with a tentative D call TRBD2 (6 bases). The V end was cut by 1 base, the J end by 3 bases, with 18 bases between. The CDR3 is 18 residues long. Germline V gives CDR1 SEHNR, CDR2 FQNEAQ (reference sequence).

V is TRBV5-1 and J is TRBJ1-2, with TRBD1 as a possible D gene (5 bases). V was pared by 1 base and J by 8 bases, with 12 bases between. Germline CDR1 and CDR2: SGHRS and YFSETQ. The CDR3 runs 13 residues. The CDR3 DNA follows: TGCGCCAGCAGCTTGTCCGGGGGTAACGGCTACACCTTC. This translates into CASSLSGGNGYTF.

V and J are TRBV2 and TRBJ2-7, with 8 bases aligning to TRBD1. The germline V gene encodes CDR1 SNHLY and CDR2 FYNNEI. This CDR3 has 14 amino acids. V gave up 7 bases and J gave up 2 bases; unmatched junction bases: 7. The CDR3 loop is CASTRLQGAYEQYF. The CDR3 DNA reads as TGTGCCAGCACCCGACTACAGGGGGCCTACGAGCAGTACTTC.

This chain joins TRBV6-5 and TRBJ2-1, with D possibly being TRBD2 (6 bases). Trimming pared 8 bases from V and 8 bases from J, leaving 16 bases between. The CDR3 loop spans 13 amino acids. Per the germline V gene, CDR1 is MNHEY and CDR2 is SVGAGI. The CDR3 sequence is CASESFTGDEQFF. CDR3 sequence (DNA): TGTGCCAGCGAAAGCTTTACGGGGGATGAGCAGTTCTTC.

The J gene is TRBJ1-4, the V gene TRBV6-2 or TRBV6-3; the D is unclear. The CDR3 has 14 amino acids. The germline gives CDR1 MNHEY, CDR2 SVGEGT. Trimming took 2 bases from V and 6 from J, leaving 10 bases between them. This CDR3 is CASSYEGLDEKLFF. The CDR3, as DNA: TGTGCCAGCAGTTACGAGGGTTTAGATGAAAAACTGTTTTTT.

The V gene is TRBV6-1, the J gene TRBJ1-5; D not certain. The length of the CDR3 is 15 residues. The germline gives CDR1 MNHNS, CDR2 SASEGT. V dropped 2 bases and J dropped 0 bases, with 8 bases sitting between them. Here the CDR3 DNA reads TGTGCCAGCAGTGAACGGGGTTTTAGCAATCAGCCCCAGCATTTT. Amino acids: CASSERGFSNQPQHF.

This clone appeared once. V is TRBV21-1 and J is TRBJ2-5; the D call in the table, TRBD1, was not verified against the DNA. TRBV21-1 represents a pseudogene. The CDR3 length is 16 residues. CDR3 sequence reads: CASSKAGALLQETQYF. Here the CDR3 DNA reads TGTGCCAGCAGCAAAGCAGGGGCCCTCCTTCAAGAGACCCAGTACTTC.

CDR3 DNA: TGTGCCAGCAGTTACTCAGGGTCAGGGATGAACACTGAAGCTTTCTTT. Amino acids: CASSYSGSGMNTEAFF. The rearrangement joins TRBV6-5 to TRBJ1-1; D may be TRBD1 (5 bases). In germline, CDR1 is MNHEY, CDR2 SVGAGI. CDR3 length: 16 residues. With 0 bases removed from V and 0 bases from J, the gap between germline ends came to 11 bases.

As concerns this clone: The same CDR3 is also encoded by other DNA sequences in this sample. The gene calls are TRBV2 and TRBJ2-5, with 7 bases identical to TRBD1. This CDR3 comprises 13 residues. Germline CDR1 and CDR2: SNHLY and FYNNEI. V lost 8 bases, J lost 5 bases, and 8 bases stayed unmatched. The CDR3: CASLRGRSETQYF. CDR3 DNA sequence: TGTGCCAGCCTCAGGGGGAGATCGGAGACCCAGTACTTC. Variable domain in full (rest from reference TRBV2 and TRBJ2-5): EPEVTQTPSHQVTQMGQEVILRCVPISNHLYFYWYRQILGQKVEFLVSFYNNEISEKSEIFDDQFSVERPDGSNFTLKIRSTKLEDSAMYFCASLRGRSETQYFGPGTRLLVL.

The CDR3 sequence is CASSHNRETGEQYF. The CDR3 DNA follows: TGCGCCAGCAGCCATAACAGGGAAACGGGAGAGCAGTACTTC. The chain recombines TRBV4-1 with TRBJ2-7; D is possibly TRBD1 (6 bases). CDR1 MGHRA and CDR2 YSYEKL come from the germline V gene. The CDR3 runs to 14 residues. V lost 3 bases to trimming and J lost 7 bases, with 16 bases between them.

The chain is built from TRBV30 and TRBJ2-7; 10 nucleotides line up with TRBD2. The germline gives CDR1 GTSNPN, CDR2 SVGIG (reference sequence). J gave up 0 bases and V 2 bases, and 4 bases lay outside the gene matches. There are 15 residues in the CDR3. CDR3 sequence reads: CAWSPLAGVSYEQYF. The CDR3 region has the DNA TGTGCCTGGAGTCCCCTAGCGGGGGTCTCCTACGAGCAGTACTTC.

The chain has TRBV15 and TRBJ1-4; D is perhaps TRBD1 (5 bases). The CDR3 has 13 amino acids. Trimming shortened V by 1 base and J by 5 bases, and 5 bases separated the two germline ends. Per germline, CDR1 LNHNV and CDR2 YYDKDF (reference sequence). The CDR3 spells CATSRGQNEKLFF. The CDR3 DNA reads TGTGCCACCAGCAGAGGACAGAATGAAAAACTGTTTTTT. The full variable domain, with the rest looked up from reference TRBV15 and TRBJ1-4, is DAMVIQNPRYQVTQFGKPVTLSCSQTLNHNVMYWYQQKSSQAPKLLFHYYDKDFNNEADTPDNFQSRRPNTSFCFLDIRSPGLGDTAMYLCATSRGQNEKLFFGSGTQLSVL.

J is TRBJ2-7 and V is TRBV5-5; 7 bases line up with TRBD2. V was pared by 3 bases and J by 2 bases, with 5 bases of the junction left unmatched. In germline, CDR1 is SGHKS, CDR2 YYEKEE (reference sequence). The CDR3 covers 14 residues. CDR3 in DNA: TGTGCCAGCAGCTCTTCCGGGACTACCTACGAGCAGTACTTC. This gives the protein CASSSSGTTYEQYF. Full variable domain (outside the CDR3, taken from reference TRBV5-5 and TRBJ2-7): DAGVTQSPTHLIKTRGQQVTLRCSPISGHKSVSWYQQVLGQGPQFIFQYYEKEERGRGNFPDRFSARQFPNYSSELNVNALLLGDSALYLCASSSSGTTYEQYFGPGTRLTVT.

V is TRBV19 and J is TRBJ2-1, with 11 positions matching TRBD2. Germline V gene lookup returns CDR1 LNHDA and CDR2 SQIVND (reference sequence). This CDR3 comprises 16 residues. J lost 7 bases, V lost 10 bases, and 15 bases had no gene match. For the CDR3, the DNA is TGTGCCACCCTAGTGAGTAGCGGGAGGGCGGGGAATGAGCAGTTCTTC. Its protein product is CATLVSSGRAGNEQFF.

Only a few counts were recorded for this clone. The chain has TRBV7-6 and TRBJ2-2; 15 nucleotides line up with TRBD2. V was clipped by 5 bases and J by 5 bases; unmatched bases: 9. This CDR3 contains 18 residues. Germline V CDR1 and CDR2: SGHVS, FNYEAQ. For the CDR3, the DNA is TGTGCCAGCAGCCCCCGGACTAGCGGGAGGGCCAGGACCGGGGAGCTGTTTTTT. This encodes CASSPRTSGRARTGELFF.

The chain uses TRBV6-2 or TRBV6-3 and TRBJ1-5; 7 bases are shared with TRBD1. Germline values: CDR1 MNHEY, CDR2 SVGEGT. Unmatched junction bases numbered 2, after V lost 6 bases and J lost 3 bases. The CDR3 runs 13 residues. CDR3 sequence: CASSDRVNQPQHF. The CDR3 DNA reads TGTGCCAGCAGCGACAGGGTCAATCAGCCCCAGCATTTT.

The V and J genes are TRBV5-1 and TRBJ2-7; 9 bases line up with TRBD1. CDR1 and CDR2 from the germline V gene are SGHRS and YFSETQ. V lost 4 bases and J lost 0; bases outside the gene matches: 14. This CDR3 is built from 18 residues. CDR3 DNA: TGCGCCAGCAGCCGAGATCCGGGACAGGGAAAGAGCTCCTACGAGCAGTACTTC. Its protein is CASSRDPGQGKSSYEQYF.

The chain employs TRBV7-3 and TRBJ2-3, with D maybe TRBD2 (5 bases). The CDR3 runs 17 residues. Germline CDR1 and CDR2: SGHTA and FQGTGA. The V and J ends lost 5 bases and 0 bases respectively, with 18 bases between them. The CDR3: CASSRLPSGGSTDTQYF. Written as DNA, the CDR3 is TGTGCCAGCAGCCGCCTCCCCTCTGGCGGGAGCACAGATACGCAGTATTTT.

The rearrangement joins TRBV5-5 to TRBJ1-6; 7 positions agree with TRBD1. This CDR3 is 15 amino acids long. CDR1 is SGHKS, CDR2 YYEKEE, per germline (reference sequence). With 4 bases clipped from V and 7 bases from J, the junction kept 8 bases outside the gene matches. The CDR3 sequence: CASSISGTANSPLHF. DNA of the CDR3: TGTGCCAGCAGCATATCCGGGACAGCGAATTCACCCCTCCACTTT. The full variable domain, in which reference TRBV5-5 and TRBJ1-6 provide the parts outside the CDR3, is DAGVTQSPTHLIKTRGQQVTLRCSPISGHKSVSWYQQVLGQGPQFIFQYYEKEERGRGNFPDRFSARQFPNYSSELNVNALLLGDSALYLCASSISGTANSPLHFGNGTRLTVT.

CDR3 residues: CSVAPGLAYNEQFF. The CDR3 DNA sequence: TGCAGCGTTGCGCCGGGACTGGCCTACAATGAGCAGTTCTTC. The chain employs TRBV29-1 and TRBJ2-1; a possible D gene is TRBD2 (6 bases). The CDR3 totals 14 residues. The germline V gene has CDR1 SQVTM and CDR2 ANQGSEA. Trimming took 4 bases from V and 2 from J, leaving 12 bases between them.

This clone was counted once. V usage is TRBV20-1 and J usage is TRBJ2-5; TRBD2 agrees at 11 bases. This CDR3 has 15 residues. The germline CDR1 and CDR2 sequences are DFQATT and SNEGSKA (reference sequence). J gave up 1 base and V 3 bases, and 4 bases lay outside the gene matches. The DNA for the CDR3 is TGCAGTGCTAGTCGGACTAGCGGGCTCCAAGAGACCCAGTACTTC. It is translated as CSASRTSGLQETQYF.

A few counts support this clone. J is TRBJ2-7 and V is TRBV5-5; no definite D call. Trimming took 0 bases from V and 7 from J, leaving 17 bases between them. Per the germline V gene, CDR1 is SGHKS and CDR2 is YYEKEE (reference sequence). The CDR3 has 15 amino acids. CDR3: CASSLGGEVLEEQYF. CDR3 nucleotides: TGTGCCAGCAGCTTGGGTGGTGAGGTCTTAGAAGAGCAGTACTTC.

The chain employs TRBV6-5 and TRBJ1-1; unclear D gene. Germline assignment: CDR1 MNHEY and CDR2 SVGAGI. The CDR3 is 14 amino acids. Trimming removed 0 bases at V and 4 bases at J, with 9 bases between. The CDR3 region has the DNA TGTGCCAGCAGTTACTCCCGGGGAAGCACTGAAGCTTTCTTT. Amino acid sequence: CASSYSRGSTEAFF.

The rearrangement joins TRBV27 to TRBJ2-7, with D perhaps matching TRBD2 (6 bases). The CDR3 totals 14 residues. Germline loops: CDR1 MNHEY, CDR2 SMNVEV (reference sequence). V lost 0 bases to trimming and J lost 4 bases, with 10 bases between them. CDR3 residues: CASSLSGRRYEQYF. For the CDR3, the DNA is TGTGCCAGCAGTTTATCCGGGAGAAGGTACGAGCAGTACTTC.

The chain combines TRBV19 with TRBJ2-3, with D possibly TRBD1 on 6 matching bases. Per germline, CDR1 LNHDA and CDR2 SQIVND (reference sequence). V lost 5 bases and J lost 0, with 9 bases in between. The CDR3 consists of 14 residues. The DNA for the CDR3 is TGTGCCAGTAGTCCCCAGGGGAGCACAGATACGCAGTATTTT. Its protein product is CASSPQGSTDTQYF.

The chain carries TRBV7-9 and TRBJ1-1; tentative D call: TRBD1 (6 bases). CDR3 length equals 15 residues. Per germline, CDR1 SEHNR and CDR2 FQNEAQ (reference sequence). V gave up 6 bases and J gave up 4 bases, with 18 bases separating them. The CDR3 loop reads CASSRIRGEGTEAFF. The CDR3 bases are TGTGCCAGCAGTCGGATCAGGGGAGAAGGCACTGAAGCTTTCTTT.

A note on this clone: At one end the junction does not follow the germline gene, possibly because of a read error. The gene calls are TRBV18 and TRBJ1-1; weak D call: TRBD1 (6 bases). Germline V gives CDR1 KGHSH, CDR2 LQKENI. CDR3 size: 16 residues. The CDR3 DNA follows: TGTGCCAGCTCCCCACTCCGGGACAACTTGAACACTGAAGCTTTCTTT. Amino acid sequence: CASSPLRDNLNTEAFF.